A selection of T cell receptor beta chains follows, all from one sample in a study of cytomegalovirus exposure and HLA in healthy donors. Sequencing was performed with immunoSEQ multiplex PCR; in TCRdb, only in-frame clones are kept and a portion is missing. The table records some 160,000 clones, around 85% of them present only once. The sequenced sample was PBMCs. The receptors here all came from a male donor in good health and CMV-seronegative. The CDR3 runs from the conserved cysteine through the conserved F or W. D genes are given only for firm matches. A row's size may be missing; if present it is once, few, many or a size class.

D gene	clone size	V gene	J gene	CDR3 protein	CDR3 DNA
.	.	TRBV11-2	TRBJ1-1	CASAIGGPTEAFF	TGTGCCAGCGCGATCGGGGGACCCACTGAAGCTTTCTTT
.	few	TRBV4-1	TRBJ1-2	CASSQENRLGGYTF	TGCGCCAGCAGCCAAGAAAATCGGCTCGGGGGCTACACCTTC
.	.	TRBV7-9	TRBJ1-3	CASSLWGGRSGNTIYF	TGTGCCAGCAGCCTTTGGGGGGGCCGCTCTGGAAACACCATATATTTT
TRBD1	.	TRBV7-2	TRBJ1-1	CASSIDRAQAAFF	TGTGCCAGCAGCATCGACAGGGCTCAAGCTGCTTTCTTT
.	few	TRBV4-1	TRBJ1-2	CASSQDRGFGYGYTF	TGCGCCAGCAGCCAAGATCGGGGGTTCGGCTATGGCTACACCTTC
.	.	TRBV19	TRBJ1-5	CASSILGGTNNQPQHF	TGTGCCAGTAGTATCCTTGGAGGAACAAACAATCAGCCCCAGCATTTT
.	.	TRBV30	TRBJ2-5	CAWSQETQYF	TGTGCCTGGAGTCAGGAGACCCAGTACTTC
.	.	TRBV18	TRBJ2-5	CASSPRFTGEEETQYF	TGTGCCAGCTCACCACGTTTCACAGGGGAGGAAGAGACCCAGTACTTC
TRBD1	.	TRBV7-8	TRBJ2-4	CASSPRTGSNIQYF	TGTGCCAGCAGTCCGAGGACAGGGAGCAACATTCAGTACTTC
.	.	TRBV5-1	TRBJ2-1	CASSWGTDTYNEQFF	TGCGCCAGCAGCTGGGGGACTGATACCTACAATGAGCAGTTCTTC
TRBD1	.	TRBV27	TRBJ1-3	CASSLGQGGYSGNTIYF	TGTGCCAGCAGTTTAGGACAGGGGGGATACTCTGGAAACACCATATATTTT
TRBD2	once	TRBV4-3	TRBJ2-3	CASSPRPRGSGGSTDTQYF	TGCGCCAGCAGCCCGCGCCCTAGGGGAAGCGGGGGGTCCACAGATACGCAGTATTTT
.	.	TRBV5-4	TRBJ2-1	CASSRPTGLGNNEQFF	TGTGCCAGCAGCCGACCTACGGGACTGGGTAACAATGAGCAGTTCTTC
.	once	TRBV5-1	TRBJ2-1	CASSETRVIYNEQFF	TGCGCCAGCAGCGAAACTAGGGTAATCTACAATGAGCAGTTCTTC
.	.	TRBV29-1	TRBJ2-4	CSVEVHPGAWAKNIQYF	TGCAGCGTTGAAGTTCACCCTGGAGCCTGGGCCAAAAACATTCAGTACTTC
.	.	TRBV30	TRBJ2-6	CAWSKGFGGANGLTF	TGTGCCTGGAGTAAAGGGTTCGGTGGGGCCAACGGCCTGACTTTC
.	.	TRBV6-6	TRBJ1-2	CASSLGAEYGYTF	TGTGCCAGCTCACTAGGTGCAGAGTATGGCTACACCTTC
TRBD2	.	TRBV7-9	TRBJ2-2	CASSSGGSSNTGELFF	TGTGCCAGCAGCTCGGGGGGAAGTTCGAACACCGGGGAGCTGTTTTTT
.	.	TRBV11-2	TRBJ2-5	CASSLKAGLWGETQYF	TGTGCCAGCAGCTTAAAGGCAGGGCTATGGGGTGAGACCCAGTACTTC
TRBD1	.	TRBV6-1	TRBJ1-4	CASSERTGGIEKLFF	TGTGCCAGCAGTGAAAGGACAGGGGGTATTGAAAAACTGTTTTTT